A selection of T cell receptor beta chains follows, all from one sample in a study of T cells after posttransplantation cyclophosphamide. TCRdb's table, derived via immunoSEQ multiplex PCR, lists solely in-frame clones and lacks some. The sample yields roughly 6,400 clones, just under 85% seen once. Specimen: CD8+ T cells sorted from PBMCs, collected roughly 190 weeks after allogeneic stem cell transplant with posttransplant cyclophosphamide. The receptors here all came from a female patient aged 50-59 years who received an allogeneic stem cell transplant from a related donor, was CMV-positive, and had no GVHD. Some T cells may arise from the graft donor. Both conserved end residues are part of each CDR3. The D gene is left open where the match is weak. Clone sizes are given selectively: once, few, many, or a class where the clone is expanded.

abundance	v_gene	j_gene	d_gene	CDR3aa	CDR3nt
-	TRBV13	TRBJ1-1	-	CASSLGQGTEAFF	TGTGCCAGCAGCTTAGGACAGGGCACTGAAGCTTTCTTT
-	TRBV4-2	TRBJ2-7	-	CASSAMTAYEQYF	TGTGCCAGCAGCGCCATGACAGCCTACGAGCAGTACTTC
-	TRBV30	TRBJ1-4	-	CAWSVSEELFF	TGTGCCTGGAGTGTATCTGAGGAACTGTTTTTT
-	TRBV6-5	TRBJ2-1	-	CASSYSAYNEQFF	TGTGCCAGCAGTTACTCGGCTTACAATGAGCAGTTCTTC
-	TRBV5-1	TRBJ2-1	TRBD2	CASSLAGGVNEQFF	TGCGCCAGCAGCTTAGCGGGAGGGGTCAATGAGCAGTTCTTC
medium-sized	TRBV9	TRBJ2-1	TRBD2	CASSASGRSYNEQFF	TGTGCCAGCAGCGCGAGCGGGAGATCCTACAATGAGCAGTTCTTC
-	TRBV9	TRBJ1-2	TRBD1	CASSPRQGRGYGYTF	TGTGCCAGCAGCCCGAGACAGGGTAGGGGCTATGGCTACACCTTC
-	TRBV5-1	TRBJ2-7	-	CASSLGDYEQYF	TGCGCCAGCAGCTTGGGAGACTACGAGCAGTACTTC
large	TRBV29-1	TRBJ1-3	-	CSVVYGNTIYF	TGCAGCGTTGTGTATGGAAACACCATATATTTT
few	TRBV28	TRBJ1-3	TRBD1	CASSLLVGTGSGNTIYF	TGTGCCAGCAGTTTATTGGTCGGGACAGGGTCAGGAAACACCATATATTTT
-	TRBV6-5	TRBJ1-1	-	CASSYSLPGGNTEAFF	TGTGCCAGCAGTTACTCGTTGCCGGGGGGGAACACTGAAGCTTTCTTT
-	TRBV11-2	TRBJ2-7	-	CASSLTPRETYEQYF	TGTGCCAGCAGCTTAACCCCCCGGGAGACCTACGAGCAGTACTTC
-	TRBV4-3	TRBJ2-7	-	CASSPEGGREQYF	TGCGCCAGCAGCCCGGAAGGGGGTCGGGAGCAGTACTTC
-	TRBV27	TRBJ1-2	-	CASSFIGGGNYGYTF	TGTGCCAGCAGTTTCATAGGGGGGGGTAACTATGGCTACACCTTC
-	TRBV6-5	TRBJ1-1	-	CASRATAMNTEAFF	TGTGCCAGCAGAGCGACAGCCATGAACACTGAAGCTTTCTTT
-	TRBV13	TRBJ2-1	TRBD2	CASDAGIEPAGAAYNEQFF	TGTGCCAGCGACGCCGGGATCGAACCGGCGGGAGCCGCCTACAATGAGCAGTTCTTC
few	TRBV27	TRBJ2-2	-	CASSSDSNIWTGELFF	TGTGCCAGCAGTTCGGACTCGAATATTTGGACCGGGGAGCTGTTTTTT
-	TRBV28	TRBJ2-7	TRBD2	CASSYSTSGISSYEQYF	TGTGCCAGCAGTTACTCGACTAGCGGGATTTCTTCCTACGAGCAGTACTTC
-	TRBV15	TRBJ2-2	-	CATSRDRTPELFF	TGTGCCACCAGCAGAGATCGGACTCCGGAGCTGTTTTTT
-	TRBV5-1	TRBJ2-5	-	CASSPGGGLGRHQETQYF	TGCGCCAGCAGCCCCGGTGGGGGACTCGGGCGGCATCAAGAGACCCAGTACTTC
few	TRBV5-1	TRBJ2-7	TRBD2	CASSLAGGPYEQYF	TGCGCCAGCAGCTTGGCGGGGGGGCCCTACGAGCAGTACTTC
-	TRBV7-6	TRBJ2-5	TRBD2	CASSWGGLAGKGETQYF	TGTGCCAGCAGCTGGGGGGGTCTAGCGGGAAAGGGAGAGACCCAGTACTTC
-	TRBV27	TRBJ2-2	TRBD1	CASSLHRTGYRTGELFF	TGTGCCAGCAGTTTACATCGGACAGGGTATCGCACCGGGGAGCTGTTTTTT
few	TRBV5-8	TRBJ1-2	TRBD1	CASSLETGEDGSYGYTF	TGTGCCAGCAGCTTAGAAACAGGGGAAGACGGGTCCTATGGCTACACCTTC
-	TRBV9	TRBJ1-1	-	CASSPEQGLNTEAFF	TGTGCCAGCAGCCCGGAACAGGGTTTGAACACTGAAGCTTTCTTT
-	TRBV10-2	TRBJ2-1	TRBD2	CASSARTSGINEQFF	TGCGCCAGCAGTGCGCGGACTAGCGGGATCAATGAGCAGTTCTTC
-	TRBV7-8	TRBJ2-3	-	CASSQDSRADTQYF	TGTGCCAGCAGCCAAGACTCCCGAGCGGATACGCAGTATTTT
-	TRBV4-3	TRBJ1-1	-	CASSQVSGWGNTEAFF	TGCGCCAGCAGCCAAGTATCAGGGTGGGGGAACACTGAAGCTTTCTTT
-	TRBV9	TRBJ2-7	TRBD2	CASAEDPGLAYKQYF	TGTGCCAGTGCGGAAGACCCGGGACTAGCGTATAAGCAGTACTTC
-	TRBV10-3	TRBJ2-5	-	CAISEEFDTQETQYF	TGTGCCATCAGTGAAGAGTTCGACACCCAAGAGACCCAGTACTTC
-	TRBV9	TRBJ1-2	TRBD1	CASSATGQGGYGYTF	TGTGCCAGCAGCGCAACCGGACAGGGAGGCTATGGCTACACCTTC
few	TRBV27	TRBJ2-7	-	CASSPPGSPGYEQYF	TGTGCCAGCAGTCCCCCCGGCAGCCCGGGCTACGAGCAGTACTTC
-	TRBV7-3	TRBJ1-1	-	CASSLIRLEKNTEAFF	TGTGCCAGCAGCTTAATTAGGTTGGAGAAGAACACTGAAGCTTTCTTT
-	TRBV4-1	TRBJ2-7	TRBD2	CASSQDRLAGGYEQYF	TGCGCCAGCAGCCAAGACCGACTAGCGGGAGGCTACGAGCAGTACTTC
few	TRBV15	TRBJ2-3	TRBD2	CATSSTMLAGLKSDTQYF	TGTGCCACCAGCAGTACTATGCTAGCGGGACTTAAATCAGATACGCAGTATTTT
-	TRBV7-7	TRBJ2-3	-	CASSLAGHTDTQYF	TGTGCCAGCAGCTTAGCGGGGCACACAGATACGCAGTATTTT
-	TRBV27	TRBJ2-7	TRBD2	CASSSGGLYEQYF	TGTGCCAGCAGTTCGGGGGGGCTATACGAGCAGTACTTC
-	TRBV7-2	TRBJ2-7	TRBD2	CASSLVTSGPVREQYF	TGTGCCAGCAGCTTAGTCACTAGCGGGCCGGTCCGCGAGCAGTACTTC
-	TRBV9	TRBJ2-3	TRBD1	CASSLKPGQPLLSTDTQYF	TGTGCCAGCAGCCTAAAACCGGGACAGCCTTTATTGAGCACAGATACGCAGTATTTT
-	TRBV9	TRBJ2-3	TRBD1	CASSVLGTGGSTDTQYF	TGTGCCAGCAGCGTATTAGGGACAGGGGGAAGCACAGATACGCAGTATTTT
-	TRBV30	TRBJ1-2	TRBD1	CAFTGGYGYTF	TGTGCCTTTACAGGGGGTTATGGCTACACCTTC
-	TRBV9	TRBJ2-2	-	CASSVGFRNTGELFF	TGTGCCAGCAGCGTAGGGTTCAGGAACACCGGGGAGCTGTTTTTT
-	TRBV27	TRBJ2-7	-	CATAPGTPYEQYF	TGTGCCACAGCCCCCGGGACACCGTACGAGCAGTACTTC
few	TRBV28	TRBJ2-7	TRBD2	CASSYGLAGTYEQYF	TGTGCCAGCAGTTACGGACTAGCGGGAACCTACGAGCAGTACTTC
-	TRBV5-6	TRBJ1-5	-	CASSFTGFRNQPQHF	TGTGCCAGCAGCTTCACAGGGTTTCGGAATCAGCCCCAGCATTTT
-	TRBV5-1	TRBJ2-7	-	CASSLARRAYEQYF	TGCGCCAGCAGCTTGGCCAGGAGGGCATACGAGCAGTACTTC
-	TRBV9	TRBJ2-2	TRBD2	CASSVDQREIEELFF	TGTGCCAGCAGCGTAGACCAGCGGGAGATCGAGGAGCTGTTTTTT
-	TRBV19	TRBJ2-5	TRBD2	CASSIPGLAGEETQYF	TGTGCCAGTAGTATCCCAGGGCTAGCGGGAGAAGAGACCCAGTACTTC
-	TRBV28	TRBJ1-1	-	CASTFGGGTEAFF	TGTGCCAGTACATTTGGGGGAGGCACTGAAGCTTTCTTT
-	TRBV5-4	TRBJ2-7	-	CASSLGLYEQYF	TGTGCCAGCAGCTTGGGACTCTACGAGCAGTACTTC